What follows are 20 T cell receptor beta chains derived from one specimen sequenced in a study of shared clonotypes between healthy human individuals. Assay used: immunoSEQ multiplex PCR; TCRdb lists only in-frame clones, some missing. This sample yields 2 million to 2.5 million clones, of which nearly 97% are seen a single time; around 0.13% belongs to the top ten. The sequenced material came from naive CD4+ T cells sorted from blood. Subset meaning: CD45RA+ positively selected. These receptors were collected from a man between 18 and 35 years old in good health.

The V and J genes are TRBV18 and TRBJ2-1; 10 nucleotides line up with TRBD2. The CDR3 consists of 16 residues. V lost 3 bases to trimming and J lost 4 bases; unmatched junction nucleotides: 6. Germline V lookup: CDR1 KGHSH, CDR2 LQKENI. The CDR3 region is CASSPPGTSEYNEQFF. The CDR3, as DNA: TGTGCCAGCTCACCCCCAGGGACTAGCGAGTACAATGAGCAGTTCTTC.

The V gene is TRBV5-8, the J gene TRBJ1-2; D not resolved. Trimming stripped 0 bases from V and 4 bases from J, with 16 bases between. CDR1 is SGHTS and CDR2 is YDEGEE in the germline V gene. This CDR3 region has 16 residues. The CDR3 DNA sequence: TGTGCCAGCAGCTTGGGGAACTTAGGGCTAATCTATGGCTACACCTTC. Its translation is CASSLGNLGLIYGYTF. The full variable domain, with the rest looked up from reference TRBV5-8 and TRBJ1-2, is EAGVTQSPTHLIKTRGQQATLRCSPISGHTSVYWYQQALGLGLQFLLWYDEGEERNRGNFPPRFSGRQFPNYSSELNVNALELEDSALYLCASSLGNLGLIYGYTFGSGTRLTVV.

This sequence joins TRBV30 and TRBJ2-3, with 7 positions matching TRBD1. The CDR3 contains 17 residues. Germline lookup yields CDR1 GTSNPN and CDR2 SVGIG (reference sequence). J gave up 4 bases and V 5 bases, and 18 bases lay outside the gene matches. CDR3 sequence (DNA): TGTGCCTGGGATGCCGGGACAGCAAGCCCCGGCGCAGATACGCAGTATTTT. Translation: CAWDAGTASPGADTQYF.

The chain links TRBV5-1 to TRBJ2-1; D is unclear. V dropped 6 bases and J dropped 8 bases, with 18 bases sitting between them. The length of the CDR3 is 14 residues. Germline V gives CDR1 SGHRS, CDR2 YFSETQ. The chain's CDR3 is CASTRLIGGDEQFF. The DNA of the CDR3 is TGCGCCAGCACCCGTCTAATAGGCGGAGATGAGCAGTTCTTC.

J is TRBJ2-6 and V is TRBV29-1, with D uncertain. The length of the CDR3 is 14 residues. Trimming took 0 bases from V and 2 from J, leaving 5 bases between them. CDR1 and CDR2 (germline): SQVTM, ANQGSEA. CDR3 nucleotides: TGCAGCGTTGAAGACCCAGCTGGGGCCAACGTCCTGACTTTC. Translated, it gives CSVEDPAGANVLTF.

The chain links TRBV29-1 to TRBJ2-6, with D uncertain. Per germline, CDR1 SQVTM and CDR2 ANQGSEA. The CDR3 is 13 residues long. V was shortened by 5 bases and J by 2 bases, with 7 bases between the two germline ends. The CDR3 spells CSVRKAGANVLTF. CDR3 DNA: TGCAGCGTTCGTAAGGCTGGGGCCAACGTCCTGACTTTC.

As to this clone: Other DNA sequences within the sample encode an identical CDR3. The chain couples TRBV5-1 to TRBJ1-2; no firm D call. V lost 4 bases and J 0 bases, leaving 10 bases between the germline ends. Germline lookup yields CDR1 SGHRS and CDR2 YFSETQ. CDR3 length: 14 amino acids. The CDR3 region is CASSGGGSNYGYTF. As DNA, the CDR3 is TGCGCCAGCAGCGGCGGTGGTTCTAACTATGGCTACACCTTC.

J is TRBJ2-6 and V is TRBV19; D uncertain. CDR3 length: 19 amino acids. Germline lookup yields CDR1 LNHDA and CDR2 SQIVND (reference sequence). The germline V and J ends were trimmed by 5 bases and 0 bases, with 20 bases remaining between them. CDR3 sequence (DNA): TGTGCCAGTAGTCAAAGACCTAACCCGAGTATCTCTGGGGCCAACGTCCTGACTTTC. It specifies CASSQRPNPSISGANVLTF.

The V and J genes are TRBV5-6 and TRBJ2-3; D not certain. Germline-derived CDR1 and CDR2 are SGHDT and YYEEEE. This CDR3 is built from 16 residues. Trimming removed 4 bases from V and 1 base from J, with 16 bases in between. CDR3 nucleotides: TGTGCCAGCAGCCCCCTTTCGGTTATGGGCACAGATACGCAGTATTTT. This encodes CASSPLSVMGTDTQYF.

Details on this clone: The same CDR3 also results from other DNA sequences found in this sample. V is TRBV9 and J is TRBJ1-2; no definite D call. Trimming took 2 bases from V and 2 from J, leaving 7 bases between them. Germline-derived CDR1 and CDR2 are SGDLS and YYNGEE. The CDR3 has 13 amino acids. CDR3 coding DNA: TGTGCCAGCAGCGTCGACGGAAACTATGGCTACACCTTC. Encoded protein: CASSVDGNYGYTF.

The genes are TRBV5-4 and TRBJ2-2, with TRBD2 matching 11 bases. Germline CDR1 SGHNT, CDR2 YYREEE (reference sequence). After removal of 7 bases from V and 5 bases from J, the junction contained 10 bases not matched to a gene. The CDR3 sequence is 16 residues long. This CDR3 reads CASQGLAGLRTGELFF. DNA of the CDR3: TGTGCCAGCCAAGGACTAGCGGGTCTAAGGACCGGGGAGCTGTTTTTT.

V gene TRBV18 combines with J gene TRBJ2-1; a possible D gene is TRBD1 (5 bases). The CDR3 totals 14 residues. V lost 4 bases and J 0 bases, leaving 7 bases between the germline ends. CDR1 is KGHSH and CDR2 is LQKENI in the germline V gene. CDR3 coding DNA: TGTGCCAGCTCACGGGGCAACTCCTACAATGAGCAGTTCTTC. Translated, it gives CASSRGNSYNEQFF.

The chain uses TRBV9 and TRBJ1-1; D uncertain. Germline CDR1 is SGDLS and CDR2 is YYNGEE. CDR3 length equals 12 residues. The V gene lost 3 bases and the J gene lost 2 bases, with 5 bases spanning the gap. The CDR3 spells CASSGRNTEAFF. The DNA for the CDR3 is TGTGCCAGCAGCGGGCGTAACACTGAAGCTTTCTTT. The full variable domain, completed using reference TRBV9 and TRBJ1-1, is DSGVTQTPKHLITATGQRVTLRCSPRSGDLSVYWYQQSLDQGLQFLIQYYNGEERAKGNILERFSAQQFPDLHSELNLSSLELGDSALYFCASSGRNTEAFFGQGTRLTVV.

The rearrangement joins TRBV30 to TRBJ2-7; 8 bases align to TRBD2. The J segment lost 4 bases and the V segment lost 1 base, leaving 12 bases of the junction unmatched. The germline CDR1 and CDR2 sequences are GTSNPN and SVGIG (reference sequence). The CDR3 extends over 16 amino acids. CDR3 region: CAWSASPSGGGYEQYF. Here the CDR3 DNA reads TGTGCCTGGAGTGCTTCACCAAGCGGGGGCGGTTACGAGCAGTACTTC.

This clone has a single count. This chain joins TRBV7-9 and TRBJ1-6; D is uncertain. The CDR3 is made up of 18 amino acids. The V end was cut by 5 bases, the J end by 0 bases, with 17 bases between. Germline-derived CDR1 and CDR2 are SEHNR and FQNEAQ (reference sequence). This CDR3 reads CASSETQTLLSYNSPLHF. The CDR3 DNA follows: TGTGCCAGCAGCGAGACACAGACTCTACTCTCCTATAATTCACCCCTCCACTTT.

The chain links TRBV29-1 to TRBJ1-1, with 8 bases aligning to TRBD1. CDR1 and CDR2 (germline): SQVTM, ANQGSEA. The CDR3 runs 14 residues. Trimming took 4 bases from V and 5 from J; bases not matched to a gene: 9. As DNA, the CDR3 is TGCAGCGTTGGGAGGACAGGGACCGGGACTGAAGCTTTCTTT. Translated: CSVGRTGTGTEAFF.

The chain employs TRBV10-3 and TRBJ2-3; D gene uncertain. This CDR3 has 15 residues. Germline assignment: CDR1 ENHRY and CDR2 SYGVKD. V dropped 0 bases and J dropped 3 bases, with 10 bases sitting between them. The CDR3 region has the DNA TGTGCCATCAGTGAGTCTGGAATAGAAACAGATACGCAGTATTTT. This codes for CAISESGIETDTQYF.

CDR3 sequence: CASSESGQGTDTQYF. The CDR3, as DNA: TGTGCCAGCAGTGAATCGGGACAGGGCACAGATACGCAGTATTTT. The gene calls are TRBV6-1 and TRBJ2-3, with 8 bases lining up with TRBD1. This CDR3 spans 15 amino acids. Germline V gives CDR1 MNHNS, CDR2 SASEGT. J gave up 1 base and V 2 bases, and 2 bases lay outside the gene matches.

The chain has TRBV18 and TRBJ1-5; D gene unclear. V dropped 6 bases and J dropped 4 bases, with 10 bases sitting between them. The CDR3 extends over 13 amino acids. CDR1 is KGHSH and CDR2 is LQKENI in the germline V gene. CDR3 coding DNA: TGTGCCAGCTCGGAGGGCCTAAATCAGCCCCAGCATTTT. This encodes CASSEGLNQPQHF.

The J gene is TRBJ1-4, the V gene TRBV4-1; D is unresolved. Germline V gives CDR1 MGHRA, CDR2 YSYEKL. The CDR3 sequence is 15 residues long. The V and J ends lost 0 bases and 3 bases respectively, with 8 bases between them. In nucleotides, the CDR3 is TGCGCCAGCAGCCAAGATGGGAGACCTAATGAAAAACTGTTTTTT. Translation: CASSQDGRPNEKLFF.